This entry features one T cell receptor (beta chain) sequence. The sample originates from a study of blood T cell repertoires in COVID-19. The CDR3 is 19 amino acids. J was trimmed by 8 bases and V by 1 base; bases with no gene match: 17. Germline CDR1 SEHNR, CDR2 FQNEAQ (reference sequence). Sequenced by immunoSEQ multiplex PCR; TCRdb stores in-frame clones only, minus some. The table lists fewer than 300,000 clones, 82% of them singletons. The sequenced sample consisted of peripheral blood. The clonotype was recovered from a woman between 18 and 29 years old with acute or convalescent COVID-19. V and J are TRBV7-9 and TRBJ2-1; 10 nucleotides match TRBD2. CDR3 residues: CASSLGLGRPSGRVHEQFF. CDR3 bases: TGTGCCAGCAGCTTAGGTTTAGGACGGCCCAGCGGGAGGGTCCATGAGCAGTTCTTC.